This T cell receptor (beta chain) was profiled in a study of regulatory T cells in long-lasting Graves disease. As for the study in general: Newly diagnosed Graves' patients had under 3 months of antithyroid drugs.

The sample's time point: newly diagnosed GD, antithyroid drugs for less than 3 months. Researchers made the TCR library from RNA that was extracted from PBMCs. Diagnoses of Graves' disease were made by American Thyroid Association guidelines. The authors built TCR beta libraries using iRepertoire HTBI primers and Arm-PCR of CDR3 regions. Using its own MiXCR run on the multiplex PCR reads, TCRdb lists one record per CDR3 protein. The sample lists some 250,000 distinct CDR3 sequences, 20% to 25% seen once, with over 11% in the top ten. This clonotype has a count of ten or more. Sequenced material: peripheral blood mononuclear cells (PBMCs), taken at new diagnosis, from a patient treated with antithyroid drugs. The clonotype was recovered from a female donor with Graves disease.

The CDR3, as DNA: TGTGCCAGCACCTATTCCGGGGCTACAGTGAACACTGAAGCTTTCTTT. It specifies CASTYSGATVNTEAFF. V is TRBV6-1 and J is TRBJ1-1; a possible D gene is TRBD1 (5 bases). The CDR3 has 16 amino acids. V lost 7 bases to trimming and J lost 0 bases, with 18 bases between them. Per the germline V gene, CDR1 is MNHNS and CDR2 is SASEGT.